A selection of T cell receptor beta chains follows, all from one sample in a study of cytomegalovirus exposure and HLA in healthy donors. Data came from immunoSEQ multiplex PCR; TCRdb stores just in-frame clones and leaves some out. The repertoire holds some 150,000 clones, with roughly four fifths as singletons. The sample was PBMCs. These receptors all stem from a human donor in good health. Each CDR3 is given without its conserved first and last residue.

v_gene: TRBV7-8; j_gene: TRBJ2-1; CDR3aa: ASSLVSSGDYNEQF
v_gene: TRBV29-1; j_gene: TRBJ2-7; CDR3aa: SVGETVYEQY
v_gene: TRBV29-1; j_gene: TRBJ2-7; CDR3aa: SGMLEYEQY
v_gene: TRBV15; j_gene: TRBJ2-7; CDR3aa: ATSRTTGGYEQY
v_gene: TRBV28; j_gene: TRBJ2-5; CDR3aa: ASSLPAGTGVETQY
v_gene: TRBV6-5; j_gene: TRBJ2-3; CDR3aa: ASRASPRGTDTQY
v_gene: TRBV5-1; j_gene: TRBJ2-1; CDR3aa: ASSFPPGTSVYNEQF
v_gene: TRBV2; j_gene: TRBJ2-2; CDR3aa: ASSRGLATGELF
v_gene: TRBV4-1; j_gene: TRBJ2-5; CDR3aa: ASSLHRAETQY
v_gene: TRBV7-8; j_gene: TRBJ1-2; CDR3aa: ASSLDLNYGYT
v_gene: TRBV6-1; j_gene: TRBJ1-1; CDR3aa: ASSDMGGYTEAF
v_gene: TRBV29-1; j_gene: TRBJ2-2; CDR3aa: SLLTPNTGELF
v_gene: TRBV5-4; j_gene: TRBJ2-5; CDR3aa: ASSLGGGETQY